These T cell receptor beta chains were read from a single sample in a study of shared clonotypes between healthy human individuals. Using immunoSEQ multiplex PCR, the repertoire was profiled, and TCRdb retains in-frame clones only, with some absent. The repertoire holds approximately 1.9 million clones, with 90% to 95% as singletons. The specimen sequenced was naive CD8+ T cells from PBMCs. The receptors come from a man aged 18 to 29 in good health. Some clones in this sample may be carry-over from other donors' samples. CDR3s leave out the opening cysteine and the closing phenylalanine or tryptophan.

cdr3_length	j_call	v_call	cdr3_aa
13	TRBJ1-1	TRBV28	ASRSRGRSNTEAF
13	TRBJ2-3	TRBV29-1	SVEAIAGVTDTQY
14	TRBJ1-5	TRBV11-2	ASSLFDRGGNQPQH
16	TRBJ1-4	TRBV4-3	ASSQDLGQGITNEKLF
12	TRBJ2-7	TRBV9	ASSPGDGGYEQY
16	TRBJ2-5	TRBV27	ASSLLSGPNPPEETQY
13	TRBJ2-1	TRBV5-1	ASSFSLVLHNEQF
11	TRBJ2-1	TRBV27	ASSSRTYNEQF
15	TRBJ1-2	TRBV12-5	ASGLILSGRANYGYT
11	TRBJ2-5	TRBV13	ASSPEVGETQY
11	TRBJ2-7	TRBV2	ASSGGVWDEQY
12	TRBJ2-7	TRBV9	ASSEEDLSYEQY
12	TRBJ2-1	TRBV27	ASSFRGSYNEQF
13	TRBJ2-7	TRBV29-1	SVDPGQGPNYEQY
12	TRBJ2-7	TRBV10-3	AISGGRVPYEQY
13	TRBJ1-1	TRBV14	ASSQVGEMNTEAF
10	TRBJ2-3	TRBV19	ASSTPGDTQY
11	TRBJ2-2	TRBV7-9	ASQREGPGELF
13	TRBJ2-5	TRBV6-1	ASRNDRGLWETQY
11	TRBJ2-7	TRBV28	ASRPSGTYEQY
14	TRBJ2-2	TRBV7-9	ASSQDRTGYAGELF
14	TRBJ2-3	TRBV25-1	ASSKVGGPPTDTQY
14	TRBJ2-1	TRBV7-9	ASSPPSESSYNEQF
13	TRBJ1-1	TRBV7-9	ASSLAQLGNAEAF
14	TRBJ2-3	TRBV2	ASSVRAGTSTDTQY
14	TRBJ2-7	TRBV27	ASSLSPYISSYEQY
14	TRBJ1-2	TRBV10-3	AISEERSGLNYGYT
14	TRBJ2-7	TRBV7-9	ASSQLRTGASYEQY
14	TRBJ2-5	TRBV5-6	ASSFLGQGVKETQY
12	TRBJ1-2	TRBV6-6	ASTPWTGDYGYT
12	TRBJ1-5	TRBV28	ASSLGNSNQPQH
14	TRBJ1-2	TRBV4-1	ASGQDRLRDSYGYT
15	TRBJ2-3	TRBV4-1	ASSQFPSASRADTQY
13	TRBJ2-7	TRBV6-6	ASSYGQLSSYEQY
12	TRBJ1-4	TRBV28	ASSPAGGNEKLF
9	TRBJ2-1	TRBV7-8	ASTSGVEQF
15	TRBJ2-6	TRBV5-6	ASSLEGGSFGANVLT
14	TRBJ2-1	TRBV13	ASSSIGLAGFNEQF
14	TRBJ2-1	TRBV7-2	ASSLVPGSSYNEQF
13	TRBJ2-3	TRBV2	ASTPKDRETDTQY
16	TRBJ2-3	TRBV15	ATSEAAYTGTVQDTQY
11	TRBJ1-4	TRBV7-9	ASSLRQWEKLF
16	TRBJ1-1	TRBV11-2	ASSGHPAVQGAITEAF
12	TRBJ1-1	TRBV9	ASSATGTQGVAF
14	TRBJ2-5	TRBV7-9	ASSLLPDSPQETQY
13	TRBJ1-1	TRBV4-1	ASSQVRHLNTEAF
11	TRBJ2-7	TRBV19	ASRGTGEWEQY
14	TRBJ2-2	TRBV27	ASSWVGGAGTGELF
12	TRBJ2-7	TRBV2	ASSEGGVPHEQY
15	TRBJ2-1	TRBV27	ASSLVVIAGLRNEQF
13	TRBJ2-7	TRBV9	ASSVGAGGVYEQY
13	TRBJ2-7	TRBV4-3	ASSQDSRSSYEQY